This passage covers 2 T cell receptor beta chains from one sample sequenced in a study of T cells in Graves' hyperthyroidism and ophthalmopathy. Amplified TCR beta CDR3 regions derived from RNA transcripts. When the TCR CDR3 underwent first-round RT-PCR, the HTBI primer set was used. TCRdb reprocessed the multiplex PCR reads via MiXCR and lists one record per CDR3 protein. The sample consists of around 620,000 distinct CDR3 sequences, 15% to 20% of them appearing once. Sequencing used blood. The receptors stem from a woman between 25 and 40 years old with Graves' hyperthyroidism.

To note about this clonotype: Given a much more abundant clone one base away, this may be a read error. V gene TRBV7-9 combines with J gene TRBJ2-7, with 11 bases aligning to TRBD1. This CDR3 contains 15 residues. V dropped 6 bases and J dropped 7; count of bases not matched to a gene: 11. Germline values: CDR1 SEHNR, CDR2 FQNEAQ (reference sequence). DNA for the CDR3: TGTGCCAGCAGTCGGGACAGGGGGGCCTCAAATGAGCAGTACTTC. Its translation is CASSRDRGASNEQYF.

The CDR3 bases are TGTGCCACCAGCAGAGGGGGACAAGCGGGAGCGGGCGAGCAGTACTTC. Translation gives CATSRGGQAGAGEQYF. This chain connects TRBV15 to TRBJ2-7, with 8 bases matching TRBD2. With 1 base clipped from V and 6 bases from J, the junction kept 11 bases outside the gene matches. The CDR3 sequence is 16 residues long. Germline V gene sequence: CDR1 LNHNV, CDR2 YYDKDF (reference sequence).